The 26 T cell receptor beta chains reported below all come from one sample, sequenced in a study of T cell responses to AZD1222 COVID-19 vaccine (dated by TCRdb to the early 2020s). This specimen's time point label, per the study, means: baseline before first vaccination. Libraries were prepared through the immunoSEQ multiplex PCR assay. TCRdb holds this immuneACCESS table with in-frame rearrangements only. Some clones are missing; in checked studies, unresolved V genes explain under half, and the rest has no known cause. Present in this sample are about 190,000 clones, roughly 91% of which were seen just once. 0.95% to 1% of the sample rests with the top ten. Here the sequenced sample was peripheral blood, taken on day 0 of AZD1222 vaccination. The source is an adult in good health.

V usage is TRBV28 and J usage is TRBJ2-1, with 8 positions matching TRBD1. The CDR3 loop spans 15 amino acids. V lost 6 bases to trimming and J lost 4 bases; unmatched junction nucleotides: 8. The germline gives CDR1 MDHEN, CDR2 SYDVKM. This CDR3 is CASSPQGALYNEQFF. The CDR3, as DNA: TGTGCCAGCAGCCCCCAGGGGGCGTTGTACAATGAGCAGTTCTTC.

V gene TRBV9 combines with J gene TRBJ2-7; tentatively, D is TRBD1 (5 bases). CDR1 SGDLS and CDR2 YYNGEE come from the germline V gene. Trimming stripped 0 bases from V and 3 bases from J, with 10 bases between. The CDR3 has 14 amino acids. The CDR3 reads CASSVGGGRYEQYF. In DNA form, the CDR3 reads TGTGCCAGCAGCGTAGGGGGCGGACGCTACGAGCAGTACTTC.

The chain recombines TRBV27 with TRBJ1-5; D not certain. The length of the CDR3 is 15 residues. CDR1 is MNHEY, CDR2 SMNVEV, per germline (reference sequence). V lost 6 bases to trimming and J lost 4 bases, with 16 bases between them. CDR3 region: CASSLDGRANQPQHF. The CDR3 DNA reads as TGTGCCAGCAGCCTTGACGGGCGGGCGAATCAGCCCCAGCATTTT.

The chain couples TRBV13 to TRBJ2-1; the match to TRBD1 covers 7 bases. The V segment lost 1 base and the J segment 6 bases; nucleotides outside the gene matches: 3. CDR1 and CDR2 from the germline V gene are PRHDT and FYEKMQ (reference sequence). This CDR3 has 14 residues. The CDR3 region has the DNA TGTGCCAGCAGCTTAGATCGGGACAGCAATGAGCAGTTCTTC. It translates to CASSLDRDSNEQFF.

This chain links TRBV2 with TRBJ2-5; D not certain. The germline V and J ends were trimmed by 7 bases and 5 bases, with 14 bases remaining between them. Per germline, CDR1 SNHLY and CDR2 FYNNEI. The CDR3 is made up of 13 amino acids. CDR3 protein: CASTANLRETQYF. As DNA, the CDR3 is TGTGCCAGCACGGCCAACCTCCGGGAGACCCAGTACTTC.

The chain has TRBV28 and TRBJ2-1; TRBD1 matches at 8 bases. The length of the CDR3 is 14 residues. Germline CDR1 and CDR2: MDHEN and SYDVKM. Trimming took 6 bases from V and 9 from J; bases not matched to a gene: 10. DNA of the CDR3: TGTGCCAGCAGACACGACCGGGACAGGTTTGAGCAGTTCTTC. Protein: CASRHDRDRFEQFF.

In this sample, this clone turned up once. V gene TRBV5-1 combines with J gene TRBJ2-1; D is possibly TRBD1 (6 bases). The CDR3 is 16 amino acids. The V end was cut by 6 bases, the J end by 2 bases, with 18 bases between. The germline gives CDR1 SGHRS, CDR2 YFSETQ. This CDR3 reads CASNELQGLTYNEQFF. CDR3 bases: TGCGCCAGCAACGAACTTCAGGGGTTAACCTACAATGAGCAGTTCTTC. Based on the CDR3 plus reference TRBV5-1 and TRBJ2-1, the full variable domain is KAGVTQTPRYLIKTRGQQVTLSCSPISGHRSVSWYQQTPGQGLQFLFEYFSETQRNKGNFPGRFSGRQFSNSRSEMNVSTLELGDSALYLCASNELQGLTYNEQFFGPGTRLTVL.

The genes are TRBV28 and TRBJ2-7, with 7 bases fitting TRBD1. V shed 4 bases, J shed 1 base, and the junction held 7 bases outside the gene matches. The germline CDR1 and CDR2 sequences are MDHEN and SYDVKM. The CDR3 length is 15 residues. The CDR3 loop reads CASSSHRGDSYEQYF. The CDR3 coding sequence is TGTGCCAGCAGTTCGCACAGGGGAGATTCCTACGAGCAGTACTTC.

V is TRBV6-4 and J is TRBJ2-2, with unresolved D. The CDR3 is 14 residues long. V was cut by 2 bases and J by 0 bases, with 4 bases left in between. Germline loops: CDR1 MRHNA, CDR2 SNTAGT. CDR3: CASSDRTNTGELFF. The CDR3 region has the DNA TGTGCCAGCAGTGACCGGACGAACACCGGGGAGCTGTTTTTT.

The chain couples TRBV15 to TRBJ1-4, with a tentative D call TRBD1 (5 bases). CDR3 size: 17 residues. The V end lost 3 bases, the J end lost 6 bases, and 20 bases lay between the germline ends. Germline CDR1 is LNHNV and CDR2 is YYDKDF (reference sequence). CDR3 coding DNA: TGTGCCACCAGCAGGACTTACTTAGGGGCGGAGGATGAAAAACTGTTTTTT. Its protein is CATSRTYLGAEDEKLFF.

In this sample, this clone turned up once. This rearrangement joins TRBV12-3 or TRBV12-4 to TRBJ1-2, with a weak D call TRBD1 (5 bases). V was shortened by 3 bases and J by 6 bases, with 11 bases between the two germline ends. This CDR3 is built from 13 residues. The CDR3 DNA sequence: TGTGCCAGCAGTTTTGGGCAGGGTGATGGCTACACCTTC. It codes for CASSFGQGDGYTF.

The gene calls are TRBV2 and TRBJ2-7, with no clear D. CDR3 length: 14 residues. V shed 1 base and J shed 0 bases, with 7 bases lying between them. Germline loops: CDR1 SNHLY, CDR2 FYNNEI. The CDR3 sequence: CASSEVQFSYEQYF. The CDR3 nucleotides are TGTGCCAGCAGTGAAGTACAGTTCTCCTACGAGCAGTACTTC.

This chain joins TRBV9 and TRBJ2-5; 7 nucleotides agree with TRBD2. The CDR3 length is 15 residues. With V trimmed by 0 bases and J by 5 bases, 7 bases remained unmatched. Germline V gives CDR1 SGDLS, CDR2 YYNGEE. The CDR3 sequence: CASSVGAGVLETQYF. The DNA for the CDR3 is TGTGCCAGCAGCGTAGGTGCGGGAGTCCTGGAGACCCAGTACTTC.

The chain couples TRBV12-3 or TRBV12-4 to TRBJ2-2, with D unclear. With 8 bases removed from V and 7 bases from J, the gap between germline ends came to 8 bases. There are 11 residues in the CDR3. CDR3 sequence reads: CASGAFGELFF. The CDR3 DNA follows: TGTGCCAGCGGCGCTTTCGGGGAGCTGTTTTTT.

The V call is TRBV6-4, the J call TRBJ2-1; 8 positions match TRBD2. CDR3 length: 16 amino acids. The germline V gene has CDR1 MRHNA and CDR2 SNTAGT. V dropped 5 bases and J dropped 4; count of bases not matched to a gene: 10. The CDR3 here is CASSIRGGNLYNEQFF. Written as DNA, the CDR3 is TGTGCCAGCAGTATTCGGGGGGGGAATCTTTACAATGAGCAGTTCTTC.

This chain links TRBV7-8 with TRBJ2-1, with TRBD2 matching 11 bases. In germline, CDR1 is SGHVS, CDR2 FQNEAQ. This CDR3 comprises 16 residues. Trimming cost V 4 bases and J 8 bases; bases outside gene matches: 10. CDR3 region: CASSWVAGGPGDEQFF. CDR3 nucleotides: TGTGCCAGCAGCTGGGTAGCGGGAGGGCCGGGGGATGAGCAGTTCTTC. Complete variable domain (other parts from reference TRBV7-8 and TRBJ2-1): GAGVSQSPRYKVAKRGQDVALRCDPISGHVSLFWYQQALGQGPEFLTYFQNEAQLDKSGLPSDRFFAERPEGSVSTLKIQRTQQEDSAVYLCASSWVAGGPGDEQFFGPGTRLTVL.

The rearrangement uses TRBV19 and TRBJ1-5; D unclear. This CDR3 is built from 13 residues. The germline V gene has CDR1 LNHDA and CDR2 SQIVND (reference sequence). Trimming pared 7 bases from V and 4 bases from J, leaving 11 bases between. The CDR3 spells CASNGGRNQPQHF. In nucleotides, the CDR3 is TGTGCCAGTAATGGCGGCAGAAATCAGCCCCAGCATTTT.

The rearrangement links TRBV7-8 to TRBJ1-2, with 8 bases aligning to TRBD1. The CDR3 runs to 11 residues. CDR1 and CDR2 (germline): SGHVS, FQNEAQ. V lost 11 bases and J lost 6; bases outside the gene matches: 5. For the CDR3, the DNA is TGTGCCGTTGACAGGGGAGATGGCTACACCTTC. Its protein product is CAVDRGDGYTF.

Only one count was recorded for this clone. J is TRBJ1-1 and V is TRBV7-2, with D unresolved. CDR1 is SGHTA, CDR2 FQGNSA, per germline. V lost 2 bases, J lost 1 base, and 11 bases lay in between. The CDR3 covers 15 residues. Written as DNA, the CDR3 is TGTGCCAGCAGCTTACATATACTAGGGAACACTGAAGCTTTCTTT. This translates into CASSLHILGNTEAFF.

CDR3: CASSLTYEQYF. The DNA of the CDR3 is TGTGCCAGCAGTTTAACGTACGAGCAGTACTTC. The chain carries TRBV28 and TRBJ2-7; no definite D call. Trimming took off 2 bases at V and 4 bases at J, with 3 bases between the two ends. This CDR3 spans 11 amino acids. CDR1 and CDR2 (germline): MDHEN, SYDVKM. The whole variable domain, remainder taken from reference TRBV28 and TRBJ2-7, is DVKVTQSSRYLVKRTGEKVFLECVQDMDHENMFWYRQDPGLGLRLIYFSYDVKMKEKGDIPEGYSVSREKKERFSLILESASTNQTSMYLCASSLTYEQYFGPGTRLTVT.

This chain links TRBV5-1 with TRBJ2-3; 9 bases map to TRBD2. CDR3 length: 16 residues. CDR1 and CDR2 (germline): SGHRS, YFSETQ. Unmatched junction bases numbered 6, after V lost 4 bases and J lost 0 bases. The CDR3 sequence: CASSLRTSGSTDTQYF. The DNA for the CDR3 is TGCGCCAGCAGCCTACGCACTAGCGGGAGCACAGATACGCAGTATTTT.

The chain uses TRBV6-5 and TRBJ2-1; D is undetermined. Trimming left V 6 bases short and J 4 bases short, with 7 bases between. The CDR3 covers 12 residues. The V gene's germline CDR1 is MNHEY and CDR2 SVGAGI. CDR3 region: CASRHGYNEQFF. CDR3 DNA sequence: TGTGCCAGCAGACACGGTTACAATGAGCAGTTCTTC.

The J gene is TRBJ2-7, the V gene TRBV10-1, with D perhaps TRBD2 (5 bases). CDR1 is WNHNN, CDR2 SYGVQD, per germline (reference sequence). V shed 0 bases and J shed 11 bases, with 8 bases lying between them. CDR3 length: 11 residues. The CDR3 spells CASSESGVKYF. CDR3 coding DNA: TGCGCCAGCAGTGAGTCGGGAGTGAAGTACTTC.

The CDR3 nucleotides read TGTGCCAGCGAAGTGTCAGGGGACTCCTACAATGAGCAGTTCTTC. It codes for CASEVSGDSYNEQFF. This sequence joins TRBV7-8 and TRBJ2-1, with TRBD1 as a possible D gene (6 bases). The CDR3 covers 15 residues. V was pared by 8 bases and J by 0 bases, with 14 bases between. Germline loops: CDR1 SGHVS, CDR2 FQNEAQ.

This clone appeared once. The chain is built from TRBV11-2 and TRBJ1-1; 7 bases are a match to TRBD1. With V trimmed by 1 base and J by 5 bases, 7 bases remained unmatched. Germline CDR1 is SGHAT and CDR2 is FQNNGV. CDR3 length equals 15 residues. The CDR3 spells CASSLGQGGSTEAFF. DNA for the CDR3: TGTGCCAGCAGCTTAGGACAGGGTGGCTCGACTGAAGCTTTCTTT.

This rearrangement joins TRBV5-1 to TRBJ2-5; D uncertain. With 4 bases removed from V and 3 bases from J, the gap between germline ends came to 16 bases. The CDR3 consists of 15 residues. Germline CDR1 SGHRS, CDR2 YFSETQ. DNA of the CDR3: TGCGCCAGCAGCAAGCAACCAGGCCGTGAAGAGACCCAGTACTTC. Residues: CASSKQPGREETQYF.